This is a list of T cell receptor beta chains from one sample in a study. TCRdb fed the RT-PCR reads into MiXCR, producing one record per CDR3 protein. This table holds 550,000 to 750,000 distinct CDR3 sequences, 12% to 15% found once. The source material was memory CD4+ T cells from blood. These receptors were collected from a female donor in good health, serving as a healthy control. Each CDR3 is given with its conserved first and last residue. The D gene is left open where the match is weak. Size tells how often a clone was seen (once, few, many) or the class of an expanded clone, and some rows leave it out.

D gene	V gene	J gene	clone size	CDR3 protein	CDR3 DNA
TRBD2	TRBV5-1	TRBJ2-5	many	CASSLNGVAGGQETQYF	TGCGCCAGCAGCTTGAACGGAGTAGCGGGAGGCCAAGAGACCCAGTACTTC
-	TRBV11-2	TRBJ2-1	many	CASSLIGINEQFF	TGTGCCAGCAGCTTAATAGGGATCAATGAGCAGTTCTTC
-	TRBV6-6	TRBJ2-7	many	CASSYSVDSYEQYF	TGTGCCAGCAGTTACTCGGTAGACTCCTACGAGCAGTACTTC
-	TRBV5-1	TRBJ1-1	-	CASSIQEDTEAFF	TGCGCCAGCAGCATACAAGAGGACACTGAAGCTTTCTTT
-	TRBV7-9	TRBJ2-5	many	CASSLRLANRETQYF	TGTGCCAGCAGCTTAAGGCTAGCGAATAGAGAGACCCAGTACTTC
TRBD2	TRBV7-9	TRBJ2-2	few	CASRLLAGLTGELFF	TGTGCCAGCAGATTACTAGCGGGACTCACCGGGGAGCTGTTTTTT
-	TRBV7-6	TRBJ2-1	many	CASSLDNWRGEQFF	TGTGCCAGCAGCTTAGATAATTGGCGCGGTGAGCAGTTCTTC
-	TRBV5-6	TRBJ2-7	-	CASTNPGTSRYEQYF	TGTGCCAGCACAAATCCTGGGACTTCCCGCTACGAGCAGTACTTC
TRBD2	TRBV7-9	TRBJ2-5	few	CASSRNGGETQYF	TGTGCCAGCAGCCGAAACGGGGGGGAGACCCAGTACTTC
-	TRBV5-1	TRBJ2-1	-	CASSFSAGNEQFF	TGCGCCAGCAGCTTCTCTGCCGGGAATGAGCAGTTCTTC
-	TRBV3-1	TRBJ2-6	once	CASSSTGSEANVLTF	TGTGCCAGCAGCTCAACAGGGTCTGAGGCCAACGTCCTGACTTTC
TRBD1	TRBV4-1	TRBJ2-3	many	CASSQEWTGVKDTQYF	TGCGCCAGCAGCCAAGAATGGACAGGGGTGAAAGATACGCAGTATTTT
-	TRBV7-2	TRBJ2-3	few	CASSQIFTQYF	TGTGCCAGCAGCCAGATTTTTACGCAGTATTTT
TRBD2	TRBV10-3	TRBJ2-7	-	CAISDIRRGESYEQYF	TGTGCCATCAGTGATATACGCCGGGGGGAGTCCTACGAGCAGTACTTC
TRBD2	TRBV5-6	TRBJ2-5	many	CASSLLGGRQETQYF	TGTGCCAGCAGCTTATTGGGAGGGCGGCAAGAGACCCAGTACTTC
-	TRBV5-1	TRBJ2-7	many	CASSLVGVDEQYF	TGCGCCAGCAGCTTGGTCGGGGTAGACGAGCAGTACTTC
TRBD2	TRBV4-2	TRBJ2-5	-	CASSPSGGGPLTQYF	TGTGCCAGCAGCCCCTCCGGGGGGGGGCCCCTGACCCAGTACTTC
-	TRBV30	TRBJ1-4	few	CAWSVLGTGEKLFF	TGTGCCTGGAGTGTATTGGGGACTGGAGAAAAACTGTTTTTT
TRBD1	TRBV20-1	TRBJ2-7	few	CSASVATGMIEQYF	TGCAGTGCTAGTGTTGCGACAGGGATGATCGAGCAGTACTTC
TRBD2	TRBV7-2	TRBJ2-3	few	CASRLTSGNTRGAQYF	TGTGCCAGCAGACTGACTAGCGGGAACACCCGCGGGGCGCAGTATTTT
TRBD1	TRBV7-3	TRBJ1-2	-	CASSPTGVPSYGYTF	TGTGCCAGCAGCCCTACAGGGGTCCCCTCCTATGGCTACACCTTC
-	TRBV9	TRBJ1-1	few	CASSVVPGETEAFF	TGTGCCAGCAGCGTAGTCCCAGGGGAGACTGAAGCTTTCTTT
TRBD2	TRBV19	TRBJ2-1	-	CASNPSGGAKQFF	TGTGCCAGTAACCCTAGCGGGGGGGCTAAGCAGTTCTTC
-	TRBV7-9	TRBJ2-1	-	CASSPGEPEQFF	TGTGCCAGCAGCCCCGGGGAGCCTGAGCAGTTCTTC
-	TRBV9	TRBJ2-7	-	CASSPEGGSGYEQYF	TGTGCCAGCAGCCCTGAGGGCGGTAGCGGCTACGAGCAGTACTTC
-	TRBV6-1	TRBJ1-4	-	CASSEYEPRGGGKLFF	TGTGCCAGCAGTGAGTACGAGCCCCGTGGCGGCGGAAAACTGTTTTTT
-	TRBV5-1	TRBJ1-1	many	CASSLVGLMNTEAFF	TGCGCCAGCAGCTTGGTGGGGCTAATGAACACTGAAGCTTTCTTT
TRBD1	TRBV2	TRBJ2-5	once	CASRGGEPGETQYF	TGTGCCAGCAGAGGGGGCGAACCAGGGGAGACCCAGTACTTC
-	TRBV25-1	TRBJ1-2	-	CASSEGLYGYTF	TGTGCCAGCAGTGAGGGCCTATATGGCTACACCTTC
TRBD2	TRBV7-2	TRBJ2-5	-	CASQPVWGGQETQYF	TGTGCCAGCCAACCTGTGTGGGGGGGTCAAGAGACCCAGTACTTC
TRBD2	TRBV5-4	TRBJ2-7	-	CAVAGGGDEQYF	TGTGCCGTCGCGGGCGGGGGAGACGAGCAGTACTTC
TRBD1	TRBV20-1	TRBJ1-1	few	CSARFTMDRGRATEAFF	TGCAGTGCTAGATTTACTATGGACAGGGGGCGGGCCACTGAAGCTTTCTTT
TRBD2	TRBV10-3	TRBJ2-2	few	CAISELAGVDTGELFF	TGTGCCATCAGTGAACTAGCGGGAGTCGACACCGGGGAGCTGTTTTTT
-	TRBV14	TRBJ1-1	-	CASSQGGGGAEAFF	TGTGCCAGCAGCCAAGGAGGTGGGGGGGCTGAAGCTTTCTTT
TRBD1	TRBV11-3	TRBJ2-1	-	CASSASGTGYNEQFF	TGTGCCAGCAGCGCCTCCGGGACAGGGTACAATGAGCAGTTCTTC
-	TRBV7-8	TRBJ1-1	many	CASSGGWFDDTEAFF	TGTGCCAGCAGCGGGGGTTGGTTTGATGACACTGAAGCTTTCTTT
TRBD1	TRBV7-9	TRBJ1-5	-	CASRDSFNQPQHF	TGTGCCAGCCGGGACAGCTTTAATCAGCCCCAGCATTTT
TRBD2	TRBV5-1	TRBJ2-3	few	CASTLGGDSRTDTQYF	TGCGCCAGCACCCTTGGGGGGGACTCCCGCACAGATACGCAGTATTTT
-	TRBV19	TRBJ1-1	-	CASRGRAGQNTEAFF	TGTGCCAGTAGAGGGCGTGCGGGGCAGAACACTGAAGCTTTCTTT
-	TRBV5-1	TRBJ1-5	-	CASSPGEPQGNQPQNF	TGCGCCAGCAGCCCCGGGGAGCCCCAGGGGAATCAGCCCCAGAATTTT
-	TRBV5-1	TRBJ2-5	-	CASSLGVKGPETQYF	TGCGCCAGCAGCTTGGGTGTAAAGGGGCCAGAGACCCAGTACTTC
-	TRBV7-3	TRBJ2-1	many	CASSSPGPYNEQFF	TGTGCCAGCAGCTCCCCGGGTCCATACAATGAGCAGTTCTTC
TRBD2	TRBV10-3	TRBJ2-5	many	CAISELAGGAETQYF	TGTGCCATCAGTGAATTAGCGGGGGGGGCAGAGACCCAGTACTTC
-	TRBV20-1	TRBJ2-3	many	CSAQAPVGEDTQYF	TGCAGTGCTCAGGCCCCGGTGGGTGAAGATACGCAGTATTTT
-	TRBV9	TRBJ1-3	few	CASSVDGTSGNTIYF	TGTGCCAGCAGCGTAGACGGGACCTCTGGAAACACCATATATTTT
-	TRBV6-1	TRBJ1-5	many	CASSEPPGGTGPQHF	TGTGCCAGCAGTGAACCCCCGGGCGGCACAGGGCCCCAGCATTTT
-	TRBV20-1	TRBJ2-6	-	CCARGPGRGANVLTF	TGCTGTGCCAGGGGACCAGGGAGGGGGGCCAACGTCCTGACTTTC
-	TRBV28	TRBJ1-2	-	CASTVRTPGGGYTF	TGTGCCAGCACCGTAAGGACCCCGGGAGGGGGCTACACCTTC
-	TRBV10-3	TRBJ2-3	many	CAISESSWTSTDTQYF	TGTGCCATCAGTGAGTCAAGTTGGACTAGCACAGATACGCAGTATTTT
TRBD2	TRBV12-3/TRBV12-4	TRBJ2-3	many	CASSRIAGAANTQYF	TGTGCCAGCAGTCGCATAGCGGGAGCGGCAAATACGCAGTATTTT
-	TRBV20-1	TRBJ2-7	many	CSARRQRSSYEQYF	TGCAGTGCTAGGAGACAGCGGTCCTCCTACGAGCAGTACTTC
TRBD1	TRBV5-1	TRBJ1-1	-	CASSNPAGTAEAFF	TGCGCCAGCAGCAACCCGGCCGGGACAGCAGAAGCTTTCTTT
-	TRBV20-1	TRBJ1-4	-	CSAIPDTGDEKLFF	TGCAGTGCTATACCGGACACTGGGGATGAAAAACTGTTTTTT
TRBD2	TRBV6-5	TRBJ2-1	-	CASSFSSGEGYNEQFF	TGTGCCAGCAGTTTCTCCAGCGGGGAAGGGTACAATGAGCAGTTCTTC
TRBD2	TRBV3-1	TRBJ2-2	-	CASSLGLGENTGELFF	TGTGCCAGCAGCCTAGGACTAGGGGAAAACACCGGGGAGCTGTTTTTT
TRBD1	TRBV20-1	TRBJ2-5	-	CSAKAPDRDRPLF	TGCAGTGCCAAAGCCCCCGACCGGGACAGGCCCCTTTTC
-	TRBV18	TRBJ1-2	few	CASSPGQRSPYGYTF	TGTGCCAGCTCACCCGGACAGCGCTCGCCCTATGGCTACACCTTC
-	TRBV29-1	TRBJ2-1	many	CSVDLRPLYNEQFF	TGCAGCGTGGACCTTCGGCCCCTTTACAATGAGCAGTTCTTC
TRBD1	TRBV7-2	TRBJ2-2	-	CASSLYRGDTGELFF	TGTGCCAGCAGCTTATACAGGGGGGACACCGGGGAGCTGTTTTTT
-	TRBV6-7	TRBJ2-4	once	CASSYLPHMTKNIQYF	TGTGCCAGCAGTTACTTACCCCATATGACCAAAAACATTCAGTACTTC